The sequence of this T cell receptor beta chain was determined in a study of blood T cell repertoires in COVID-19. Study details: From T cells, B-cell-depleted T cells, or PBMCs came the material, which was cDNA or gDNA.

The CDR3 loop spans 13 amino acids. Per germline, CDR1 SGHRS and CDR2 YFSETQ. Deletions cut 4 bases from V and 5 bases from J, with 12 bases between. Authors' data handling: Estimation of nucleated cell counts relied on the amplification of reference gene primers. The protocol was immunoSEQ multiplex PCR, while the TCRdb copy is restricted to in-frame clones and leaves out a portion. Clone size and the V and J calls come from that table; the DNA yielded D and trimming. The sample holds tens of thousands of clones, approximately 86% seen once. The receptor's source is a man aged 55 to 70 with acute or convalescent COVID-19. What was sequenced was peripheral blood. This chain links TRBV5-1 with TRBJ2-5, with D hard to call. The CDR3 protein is CASSMAPAETQYF. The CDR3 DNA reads TGCGCCAGCAGCATGGCCCCCGCGGAGACCCAGTACTTC.